This T cell receptor (beta chain) was captured by sequencing in a study of OX40 agonist ivuxolimab in advanced cancers. The CDR3 covers 14 residues. CDR1 is LNHDA and CDR2 is SQIVND in the germline V gene (reference sequence). V was shortened by 7 bases and J by 15 bases, with 25 bases between the two germline ends. A remark on this clone: Antigen specificity is unknown.

Overall study results and limits: Specificity for antigen went undetermined in the expanded peripheral T cells. Within 6 weeks, CD4+ and CD8+ blood T cells expanded clonally at 0.1 to 3.0 mg/kg.

Sequencing used immunoSEQ multiplex PCR; TCRdb keeps in-frame clones, though not all of them. There are over 60,000 clones in the sample; roughly 82% occur only once, and around 2.4% lies in the top ten. This sequence joins TRBV19 and TRBJ2-1; D may correspond to TRBD1 or TRBD2 (5 bases each). The sample was CD4+ or CD8+ T cells sorted from blood, taken in a trial of the OX40 agonist ivuxolimab. The receptor comes from an adult with an advanced solid tumor such as melanoma, head and neck, liver or kidney cancer. The CDR3 nucleotides are TGTGCCAGTACCCGACTCCGGGACCAAGGGGAGTGGTTCTTC. Translated: CASTRLRDQGEWFF.